This is a list of T cell receptor beta chains from one sample in a study of T cells in Graves' hyperthyroidism and ophthalmopathy. MiXCR, applied by TCRdb to the multiplex PCR reads, yields one record per CDR3 protein. Among roughly 570,000 distinct CDR3 sequences listed, roughly 50% were seen once. Input material: peripheral blood or thyroid tissue (not recorded which). Source of these receptors: a young woman with Graves' hyperthyroidism. Each CDR3 is given with its conserved first and last residue. Each record gives: V gene, D gene, clone size, CDR3 length, J gene, CDR3 protein, CDR3 DNA. The D gene is left open where the match is weak. Not all rows give a size; the values are once, few, many and, for expanded clones, a class.

TRBV25-1	-	-	15	TRBJ1-1	CASSESPGGNTEAFF	TGTGCCAGCAGTGAATCTCCGGGAGGGAACACTGAAGCTTTCTTT
TRBV11-3	-	-	15	TRBJ2-2	CASSFGRGSGGELFF	TGTGCCAGCAGCTTTGGTAGGGGGAGTGGCGGGGAGCTGTTTTTT
TRBV7-7	TRBD1	-	14	TRBJ2-5	CASSRGFGETTQYF	TGTGCTAGCAGCAGGGGGTTCGGGGAAACGACCCAGTACTTC
TRBV7-3	TRBD1	few	16	TRBJ2-7	CASSQPKTGGGYEQYF	TGTGCCAGCAGCCAGCCCAAAACAGGGGGCGGGTACGAGCAGTACTTC
TRBV10-2	TRBD2	many	14	TRBJ2-3	CASSEKREPDTQYF	TGCGCCAGCAGTGAAAAGCGGGAGCCAGATACGCAGTATTTT
TRBV7-3	TRBD2	-	15	TRBJ2-7	CASSLAMGGSYEQYF	TGTGCCAGCAGCTTAGCTATGGGAGGGTCATACGAGCAGTACTTC
TRBV20-1	TRBD2	-	15	TRBJ2-3	CSATVSSGNTDTQYF	TGCAGTGCTACGGTGTCTAGCGGGAACACAGATACGCAGTATTTT
TRBV7-9	-	-	14	TRBJ1-2	CASSLGRTSNGYTF	TGTGCCAGCAGCTTAGGGCGGACTAGCAATGGCTACACCTTC
TRBV15	TRBD1	once	15	TRBJ2-7	CATSRAGTGRHEQYF	TGTGCCACCAGCAGAGCCGGGACAGGGCGCCACGAGCAGTACTTC
TRBV7-2	-	-	14	TRBJ1-2	CASSLPAGAGDNTF	TGTGCCAGCAGCTTACCCGCGGGGGCCGGTGACAACACCTTC
TRBV7-3	TRBD1	-	15	TRBJ2-1	CASSAQGKSYNEQFF	TGTGCCAGCAGCGCACAGGGGAAGTCCTACAATGAGCAGTTCTTC
TRBV15	-	-	15	TRBJ1-2	CATSRDRRAGGGYTF	TGTGCCACCAGCAGAGATAGGCGGGCCGGGGGTGGCTACACCTTC
TRBV24-1	-	-	13	TRBJ2-3	CATCRGHTDTQYF	TGTGCCACCTGTCGCGGTCACACAGATACGCAGTATTTT
TRBV29-1	-	-	12	TRBJ1-1	CSLLSGRAEAFF	TGCAGCTTGTTATCAGGTCGTGCTGAAGCTTTCTTT